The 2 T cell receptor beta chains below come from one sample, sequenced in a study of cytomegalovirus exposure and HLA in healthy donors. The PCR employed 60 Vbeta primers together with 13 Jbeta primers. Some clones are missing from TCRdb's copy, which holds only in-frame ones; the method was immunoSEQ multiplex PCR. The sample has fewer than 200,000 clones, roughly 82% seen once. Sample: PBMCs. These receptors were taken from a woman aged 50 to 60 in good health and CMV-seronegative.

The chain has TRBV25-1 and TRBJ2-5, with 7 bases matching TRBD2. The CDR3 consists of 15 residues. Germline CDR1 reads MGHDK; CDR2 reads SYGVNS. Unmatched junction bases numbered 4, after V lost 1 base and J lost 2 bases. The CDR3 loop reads CASSEFKGLQETQYF. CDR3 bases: TGTGCCAGCAGTGAATTTAAGGGACTACAAGAGACCCAGTACTTC.

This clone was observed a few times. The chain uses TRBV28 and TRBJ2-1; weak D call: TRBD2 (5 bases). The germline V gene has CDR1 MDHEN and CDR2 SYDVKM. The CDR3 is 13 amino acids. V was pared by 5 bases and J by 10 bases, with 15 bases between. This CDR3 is CASSILEGQEQFF. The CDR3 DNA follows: TGTGCCAGCAGTATTCTTGAGGGTCAGGAGCAGTTCTTC.